These 27 T cell receptor beta chains originate from one sample sequenced in a study of CD8 T cells in ankylosing spondylitis. General study points: There was a TCR beta motif, made of several highly homologous variants, that appeared characteristic of ankylosing spondylitis blood.

The antigens of these receptors remain unknown. TCRdb analysed the 5' RACE reads with MiXCR anew, one entry per CDR3 protein. The table lists roughly 90,000 distinct CDR3 sequences, roughly 9% of them singletons. Sequencing was done on a sample of blood, either unsorted or a sorted T cell fraction (not recorded which). Source of these receptors: a male donor with ankylosing spondylitis.

This chain joins TRBV27 and TRBJ2-1; a possible D gene is TRBD1 (5 bases). Trimming shortened V by 5 bases and J by 5 bases, and 10 bases separated the two germline ends. Germline CDR1 reads MNHEY; CDR2 reads SMNVEV (reference sequence). The CDR3 consists of 13 residues. The DNA for the CDR3 is TGTGCCAGCAGTAAGACAGTTAACAATGAGCAGTTCTTC. This sequence encodes CASSKTVNNEQFF.

This clonotype was observed a handful of times. V usage is TRBV11-2 and J usage is TRBJ2-5, with D maybe TRBD1 (6 bases). Between the trimmed V and J ends, which lost 3 bases and 7 bases, there was a span of 9 bases. The germline gives CDR1 SGHAT, CDR2 FQNNGV. This CDR3 spans 12 amino acids. The CDR3 DNA follows: TGTGCCAGCAGCTTCGCCAGGGGGACCCAGTACTTC. It is translated as CASSFARGTQYF.

In its sample, this clonotype was seen many times. The V and J genes are TRBV4-1 and TRBJ2-7; possibly TRBD2 for D (5 bases). The CDR3 is made up of 13 amino acids. V was pared by 4 bases and J by 2 bases, with 9 bases between. Germline CDR1 reads MGHRA; CDR2 reads YSYEKL. CDR3 in DNA: TGCGCCAGCAGCCTAGCGCCTACCTACGAGCAGTACTTC. It encodes CASSLAPTYEQYF.

The chain is built from TRBV9 and TRBJ1-5; TRBD1 matches 12 bases. The CDR3 loop spans 15 amino acids. J was trimmed by 4 bases and V by 6 bases; bases with no gene match: 5. From germline, CDR1 is SGDLS and CDR2 YYNGEE. CDR3 sequence (DNA): TGTGCCAGCACCCCGGGACAGGGGGCAAATCAGCCCCAGCATTTT. Translated: CASTPGQGANQPQHF.

This clonotype was detected only a few times. The chain links TRBV12-3 or TRBV12-4 to TRBJ1-5, with D uncertain. V lost 6 bases and J lost 3, with 12 bases in between. CDR3 length equals 14 residues. The CDR3 spells CASSLVSNNQPQHF. The CDR3 nucleotides are TGTGCCAGCAGCTTGGTTAGTAACAATCAGCCCCAGCATTTT.

Only a few counts were recorded for this clonotype. This sequence joins TRBV2 and TRBJ2-2; 8 nucleotides align to TRBD2. V gave up 6 bases and J gave up 1 base; unmatched junction bases: 7. The CDR3 spans 16 residues. The V gene's germline CDR1 is SNHLY and CDR2 FYNNEI. CDR3 in amino acids: CASSATAGGNTGELFF. In DNA form, the CDR3 reads TGTGCCAGCAGCGCGACGGCGGGGGGGAACACCGGGGAGCTGTTTTTT.

The genes are TRBV12-3 or TRBV12-4 and TRBJ2-1; 9 bases are shared with TRBD2. V gave up 2 bases and J gave up 4 bases; unmatched junction bases: 3. This CDR3 has 15 residues. The CDR3 sequence is CASSLLAGIYNEQFF. CDR3 nucleotides: TGTGCCAGCAGTTTACTAGCGGGAATTTACAATGAGCAGTTCTTC.

This clonotype was counted a few times. The gene calls are TRBV28 and TRBJ2-7; 7 bases are shared with TRBD2. The ends lost 3 bases at V and 3 bases at J; junction bases unmatched: 8. Germline assignment: CDR1 MDHEN and CDR2 SYDVKM. CDR3 length: 15 residues. The CDR3 sequence is CASSLETGLVYEQYF. The DNA for the CDR3 is TGTGCCAGCAGTTTGGAAACCGGACTAGTCTACGAGCAGTACTTC.

This clonotype was observed at least ten times. V gene TRBV7-9 combines with J gene TRBJ2-5; tentative D call: TRBD2 (6 bases). Germline V CDR1 and CDR2: SEHNR, FQNEAQ (reference sequence). Trimming took off 7 bases at V and 1 base at J, with 10 bases between the two ends. CDR3 length: 13 residues. CDR3 sequence reads: CASTGLFQETQYF. The CDR3 nucleotides are TGTGCCAGCACCGGACTATTCCAAGAGACCCAGTACTTC.

This clonotype was counted at least ten times. This chain joins TRBV29-1 and TRBJ1-2; D gene uncertain. The CDR3 covers 13 residues. CDR1 SQVTM and CDR2 ANQGSEA come from the germline V gene. Trimming removed 7 bases at V and 4 bases at J, with 16 bases between. The CDR3 bases are TGCAGCGCCACTGACACCCACGTCTATGGCTACACCTTC. It specifies CSATDTHVYGYTF.

The sample holds a few counts of this clonotype. The chain links TRBV27 to TRBJ1-1; D remains ambiguous. The CDR3 sequence is 14 residues long. Germline CDR1 MNHEY, CDR2 SMNVEV (reference sequence). V shed 0 bases and J shed 1 base, with 6 bases lying between them. The CDR3 is CASSLSSGNTEAFF. In DNA form, the CDR3 reads TGTGCCAGCAGTTTATCTTCAGGGAACACTGAAGCTTTCTTT.

The rearrangement joins TRBV12-3 or TRBV12-4 to TRBJ2-2; 9 bases fit TRBD2. There are 15 residues in the CDR3. Trimming took 7 bases from V and 6 from J; bases not matched to a gene: 9. The CDR3 DNA reads TGTGCCAGCAACTCCGGCGGGAGGGGGCCCGGGGAGCTGTTTTTT. This translates into CASNSGGRGPGELFF.

V gene TRBV15 combines with J gene TRBJ1-1; TRBD1 might be the D (6 bases). This CDR3 has 15 residues. The ends were cut back, 0 bases at V and 8 bases at J, with 16 bases in the middle. In germline, CDR1 is LNHNV, CDR2 YYDKDF (reference sequence). The CDR3 DNA follows: TGTGCCACCAGCAGAGATCGGGAGGGGGGGTCCGAAGCTTTCTTT. Its protein is CATSRDREGGSEAFF. The variable domain in full, completed from reference TRBV15 and TRBJ1-1, reads DAMVIQNPRYQVTQFGKPVTLSCSQTLNHNVMYWYQQKSSQAPKLLFHYYDKDFNNEADTPDNFQSRRPNTSFCFLDIRSPGLGDTAMYLCATSRDREGGSEAFFGQGTRLTVV.

V usage is TRBV9 and J usage is TRBJ2-1; D remains unclear. Trimming left V 4 bases short and J 6 bases short, with 2 bases between. Per the germline V gene, CDR1 is SGDLS and CDR2 is YYNGEE. This CDR3 is built from 10 residues. CDR3 DNA sequence: TGTGCCAGCAGCACCAATGAGCAGTTCTTC. This codes for CASSTNEQFF.

This clonotype has more than one count but fewer than ten. J is TRBJ2-3 and V is TRBV24-1, with D possibly being TRBD1 (5 bases). V was pared by 1 base and J by 6 bases, with 16 bases between. Germline CDR1 reads KGHDR; CDR2 reads SFDVKD. The CDR3 has 16 residues. For the CDR3, the DNA is TGTGCCACCAGTGATTTCGAAGCGCAGGGCTGGGATACGCAGTATTTT. This gives the protein CATSDFEAQGWDTQYF.

This clonotype was detected many times. The J gene is TRBJ2-7, the V gene TRBV7-2; the D gene is possibly TRBD2 (6 bases). The V gene lost 4 bases and the J gene lost 2 bases, with 12 bases spanning the gap. Per germline, CDR1 SGHTA and CDR2 FQGNSA. This CDR3 is built from 14 residues. CDR3 region: CASSWGVGTYEQYF. CDR3 nucleotide sequence: TGTGCCAGCAGCTGGGGGGTGGGAACCTACGAGCAGTACTTC.

J is TRBJ1-6 and V is TRBV5-1; D unclear. Germline V gene lookup returns CDR1 SGHRS and CDR2 YFSETQ. The length of the CDR3 is 13 residues. The V gene lost 0 bases and the J gene lost 10 bases, with 8 bases spanning the gap. This CDR3 reads CASSLGTGSPLHF. CDR3 sequence (DNA): TGCGCCAGCAGCTTGGGGACTGGGTCACCCCTCCACTTT.

On this clonotype itself: The junction departs from the called germline gene at one end, perhaps through a read error. The chain is built from TRBV3-1 and TRBJ2-1, with 12 bases matching TRBD2. Germline V CDR1 and CDR2: LGHDT, YNNKEL (reference sequence). The CDR3 totals 16 residues. In DNA form, the CDR3 reads TGTGCCAGCAGCCGCGGACTAGCGGGACCTTACAAAGAGCAGTTCTTC. Encoded protein: CASSRGLAGPYKEQFF.

The sample holds many counts of this clonotype. The chain recombines TRBV14 with TRBJ2-1; TRBD2 matches 11 bases. Germline CDR1 is SGHDN and CDR2 is FVKESK. This CDR3 contains 15 residues. V lost 5 bases and J lost 6; bases outside the gene matches: 6. The chain's CDR3 is CASSSLAGGGNEQFF. The CDR3 DNA follows: TGTGCCAGCAGCAGTCTAGCGGGAGGTGGCAATGAGCAGTTCTTC.

In this sample, this clonotype turned up many times. The gene calls are TRBV12-3 or TRBV12-4 and TRBJ1-2; the D gene is possibly TRBD1 (5 bases). This CDR3 has 14 residues. V was cut by 6 bases and J by 6 bases, with 17 bases left in between. The CDR3 sequence: CASSPPRDLDGYTF. Written as DNA, the CDR3 is TGTGCCAGCAGCCCCCCCCGGGACCTGGATGGCTACACCTTC.

The table lists this clonotype with many counts. This rearrangement joins TRBV4-1 to TRBJ1-6; D call uncertain. Germline CDR1 MGHRA, CDR2 YSYEKL. Trimming removed 0 bases from V and 0 bases from J, with 15 bases in between. The length of the CDR3 is 19 residues. The CDR3 protein is CASSQETFGFSSYNSPLHF. The DNA for the CDR3 is TGCGCCAGCAGCCAAGAAACGTTCGGATTTAGCTCCTATAATTCACCCCTCCACTTT.

The chain carries TRBV19 and TRBJ2-1, with 10 bases that match TRBD2. In germline, CDR1 is LNHDA, CDR2 SQIVND (reference sequence). The CDR3 has 16 amino acids. Unmatched junction bases numbered 9, after V lost 5 bases and J lost 5 bases. CDR3 coding DNA: TGTGCCAGTAGTCTAGCGGGAGAGGGGGGCGACAATGAGCAGTTCTTC. It is translated as CASSLAGEGGDNEQFF.

The V and J genes are TRBV11-2 and TRBJ2-5; D gene uncertain. From germline, CDR1 is SGHAT and CDR2 FQNNGV. Trimming shortened V by 2 bases and J by 2 bases, and 9 bases separated the two germline ends. CDR3 size: 14 residues. CDR3 amino acids: CASSLTVPQETQYF. The CDR3 region has the DNA TGTGCCAGCAGCTTAACAGTGCCACAAGAGACCCAGTACTTC.

A note on this clonotype: Likely a read error: the CDR3 ends without its conserved phenylalanine or tryptophan. This chain uses TRBV9 with TRBJ2-1, with a possible D match to TRBD1 (5 bases). The CDR3 has 13 residues. Germline CDR1 and CDR2: SGDLS and YYNGEE. With 5 bases removed from V and 8 bases from J, the gap between germline ends came to 14 bases. The chain's CDR3 is CASSPQDSHEQFS. CDR3 nucleotides: TGTGCCAGCAGTCCCCAAGACAGCCATGAGCAGTTCTCC.

This clonotype occurred many times. The J gene is TRBJ2-1, the V gene TRBV12-3 or TRBV12-4; no reliable D call. Trimming cost V 6 bases and J 10 bases, with 7 bases left between them. The CDR3 sequence is 10 residues long. CDR3 in DNA: TGTGCCAGCAGCTCGAGAGAGCAGTTCTTC. This gives the protein CASSSREQFF.

This clonotype was counted between two and nine times. This chain links TRBV7-9 with TRBJ2-7; D remains ambiguous. The CDR3 is 12 amino acids. Deletions cut 4 bases from V and 5 bases from J, with 9 bases between. Germline CDR1 reads SEHNR; CDR2 reads FQNEAQ (reference sequence). The DNA for the CDR3 is TGTGCCAGCAGCTCGGACGTCCACGAGCAGTACTTC. This sequence encodes CASSSDVHEQYF.

This clonotype was picked up many times. The CDR3 nucleotides read TGCGCCAGCATGTTACTAGCGGGAGGTCCGGGCACCGGGGAGCTGTTTTTT. Protein product: CASMLLAGGPGTGELFF. The chain links TRBV5-1 to TRBJ2-2, with 12 bases fitting TRBD2. The ends lost 6 bases at V and 4 bases at J; junction bases unmatched: 10. Germline V CDR1 and CDR2: SGHRS, YFSETQ. The length of the CDR3 is 17 residues.